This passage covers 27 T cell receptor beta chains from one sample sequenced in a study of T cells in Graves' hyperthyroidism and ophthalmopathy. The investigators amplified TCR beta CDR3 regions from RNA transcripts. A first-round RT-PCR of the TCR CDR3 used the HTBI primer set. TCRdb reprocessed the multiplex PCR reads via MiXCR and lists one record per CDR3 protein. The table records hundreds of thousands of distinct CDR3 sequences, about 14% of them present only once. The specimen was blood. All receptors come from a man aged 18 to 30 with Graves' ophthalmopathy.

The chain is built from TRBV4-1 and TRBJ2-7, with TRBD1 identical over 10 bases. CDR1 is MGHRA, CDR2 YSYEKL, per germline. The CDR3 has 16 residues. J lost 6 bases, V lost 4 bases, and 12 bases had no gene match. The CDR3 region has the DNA TGCGCCAGCAGCCGTGACCTTGGGACAGGGGTGGGCGAGCAGTACTTC. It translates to CASSRDLGTGVGEQYF.

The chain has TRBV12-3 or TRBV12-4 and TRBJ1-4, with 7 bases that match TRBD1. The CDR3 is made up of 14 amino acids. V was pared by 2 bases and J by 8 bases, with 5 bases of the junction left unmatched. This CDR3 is CASSLWAGGEKLFF. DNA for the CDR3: TGTGCCAGCAGTTTATGGGCAGGGGGGGAAAAACTGTTTTTT.

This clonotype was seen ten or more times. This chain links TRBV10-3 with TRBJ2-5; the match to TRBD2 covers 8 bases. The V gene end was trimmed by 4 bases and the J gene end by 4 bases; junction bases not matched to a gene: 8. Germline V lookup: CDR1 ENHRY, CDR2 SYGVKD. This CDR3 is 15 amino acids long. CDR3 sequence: CAISGTSYPGETQYF. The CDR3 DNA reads TGTGCCATCAGTGGGACTAGCTACCCTGGAGAGACCCAGTACTTC.

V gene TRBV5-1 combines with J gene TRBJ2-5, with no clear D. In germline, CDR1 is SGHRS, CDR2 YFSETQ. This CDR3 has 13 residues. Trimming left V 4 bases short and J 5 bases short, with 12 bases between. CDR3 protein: CASSLRAGETQYF. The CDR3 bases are TGCGCCAGCAGCCTACGGGCCGGGGAGACCCAGTACTTC. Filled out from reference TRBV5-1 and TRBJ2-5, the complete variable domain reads KAGVTQTPRYLIKTRGQQVTLSCSPISGHRSVSWYQQTPGQGLQFLFEYFSETQRNKGNFPGRFSGRQFSNSRSEMNVSTLELGDSALYLCASSLRAGETQYFGPGTRLLVL.

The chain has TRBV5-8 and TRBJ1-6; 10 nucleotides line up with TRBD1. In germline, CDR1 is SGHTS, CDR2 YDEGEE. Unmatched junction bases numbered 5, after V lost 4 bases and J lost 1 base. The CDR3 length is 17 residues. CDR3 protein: CASSTRQGASYNSPLHF. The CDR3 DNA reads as TGTGCCAGCAGCACGCGACAGGGGGCATCCTATAATTCACCCCTCCACTTT.

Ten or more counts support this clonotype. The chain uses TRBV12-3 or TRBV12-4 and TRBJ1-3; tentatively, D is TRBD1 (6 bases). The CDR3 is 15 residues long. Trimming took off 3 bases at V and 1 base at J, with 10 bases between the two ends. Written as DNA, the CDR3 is TGTGCCAGCAGTTTGGTAGGGGGTTCTGGAAACACCATATATTTT. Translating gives CASSLVGGSGNTIYF.

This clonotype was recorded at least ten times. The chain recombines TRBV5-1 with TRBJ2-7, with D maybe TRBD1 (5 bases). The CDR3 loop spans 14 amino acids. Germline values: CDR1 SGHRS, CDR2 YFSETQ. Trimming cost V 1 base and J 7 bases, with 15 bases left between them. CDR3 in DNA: TGCGCCAGCAGCTTGACAGGCTTGGATTGGGAGCAGTACTTC. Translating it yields CASSLTGLDWEQYF.

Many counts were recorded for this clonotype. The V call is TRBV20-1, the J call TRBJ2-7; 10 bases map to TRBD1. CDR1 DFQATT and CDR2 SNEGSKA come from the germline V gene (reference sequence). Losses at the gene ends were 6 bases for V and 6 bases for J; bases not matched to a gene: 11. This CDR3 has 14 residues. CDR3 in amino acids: CSAGRQGAQGEQYF. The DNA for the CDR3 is TGCAGTGCAGGACGACAGGGGGCGCAAGGCGAGCAGTACTTC.

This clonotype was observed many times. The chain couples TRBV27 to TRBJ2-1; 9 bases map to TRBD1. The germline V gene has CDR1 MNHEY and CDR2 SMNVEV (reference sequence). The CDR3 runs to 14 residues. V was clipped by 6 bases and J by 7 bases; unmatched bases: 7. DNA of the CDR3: TGTGCCAGCAGGTGGGACAGGGAAATAAATGAGCAGTTCTTC. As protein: CASRWDREINEQFF.

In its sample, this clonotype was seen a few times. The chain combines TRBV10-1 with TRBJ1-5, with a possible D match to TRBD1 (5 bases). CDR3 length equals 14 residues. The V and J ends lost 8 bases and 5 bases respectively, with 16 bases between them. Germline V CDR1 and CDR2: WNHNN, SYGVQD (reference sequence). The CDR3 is CASPRAGPHQPQHF. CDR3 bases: TGCGCCAGCCCCCGGGCGGGACCGCATCAGCCCCAGCATTTT.

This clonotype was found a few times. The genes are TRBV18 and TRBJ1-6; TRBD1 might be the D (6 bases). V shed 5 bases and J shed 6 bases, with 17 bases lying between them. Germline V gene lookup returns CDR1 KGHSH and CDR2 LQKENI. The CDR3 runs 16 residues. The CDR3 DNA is TGTGCCAGCTCATACGGGACAACCGACCGTAATTCACCCCTCCACTTT. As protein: CASSYGTTDRNSPLHF.

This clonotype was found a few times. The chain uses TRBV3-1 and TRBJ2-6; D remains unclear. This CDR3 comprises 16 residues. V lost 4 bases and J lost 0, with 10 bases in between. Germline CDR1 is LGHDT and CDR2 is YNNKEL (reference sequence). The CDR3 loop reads CASSPPGLSGANVLTF. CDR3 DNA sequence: TGTGCCAGCAGCCCTCCTGGCCTCTCTGGGGCCAACGTCCTGACTTTC.

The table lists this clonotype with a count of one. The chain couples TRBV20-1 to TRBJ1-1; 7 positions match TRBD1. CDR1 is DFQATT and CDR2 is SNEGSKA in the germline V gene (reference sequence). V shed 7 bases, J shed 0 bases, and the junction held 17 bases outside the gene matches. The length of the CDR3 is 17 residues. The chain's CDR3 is CSGDPNSKGQLNTEAFF. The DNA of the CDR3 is TGCAGTGGAGACCCGAATTCTAAGGGACAGCTGAACACTGAAGCTTTCTTT.

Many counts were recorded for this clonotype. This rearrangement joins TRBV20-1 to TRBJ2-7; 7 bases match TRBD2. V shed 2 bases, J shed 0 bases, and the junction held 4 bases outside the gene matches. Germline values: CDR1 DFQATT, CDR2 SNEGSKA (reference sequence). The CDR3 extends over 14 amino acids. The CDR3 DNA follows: TGCAGTGCTAGAATAGCTAGCGGCTCCTACGAGCAGTACTTC. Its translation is CSARIASGSYEQYF.

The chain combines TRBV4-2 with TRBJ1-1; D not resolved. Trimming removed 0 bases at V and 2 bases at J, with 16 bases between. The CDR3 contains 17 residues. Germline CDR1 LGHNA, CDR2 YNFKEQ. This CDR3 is CASSQEEGLHSNTEAFF. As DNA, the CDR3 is TGTGCCAGCAGCCAAGAAGAGGGTCTTCACTCAAACACTGAAGCTTTCTTT.

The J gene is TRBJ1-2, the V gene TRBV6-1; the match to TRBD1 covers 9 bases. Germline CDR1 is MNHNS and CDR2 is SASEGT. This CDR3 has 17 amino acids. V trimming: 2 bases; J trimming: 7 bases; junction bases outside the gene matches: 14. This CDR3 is CASSEIGTPGQGFGYTF. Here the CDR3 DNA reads TGTGCCAGCAGTGAAATAGGTACGCCGGGACAGGGTTTTGGCTACACCTTC.

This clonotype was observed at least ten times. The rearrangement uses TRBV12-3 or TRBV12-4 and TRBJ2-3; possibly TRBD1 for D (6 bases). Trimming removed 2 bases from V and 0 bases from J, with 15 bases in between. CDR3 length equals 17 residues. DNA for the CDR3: TGTGCCAGCAGTTTAAAGGGGTGGGGGCGAAGCACAGATACGCAGTATTTT. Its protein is CASSLKGWGRSTDTQYF.

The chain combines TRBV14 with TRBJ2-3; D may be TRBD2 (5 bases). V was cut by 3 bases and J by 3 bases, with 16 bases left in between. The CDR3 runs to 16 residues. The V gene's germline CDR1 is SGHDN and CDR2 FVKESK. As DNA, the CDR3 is TGTGCCAGCAGCCAGGCTAGCAAAATGGGGACAGATACGCAGTATTTT. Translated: CASSQASKMGTDTQYF. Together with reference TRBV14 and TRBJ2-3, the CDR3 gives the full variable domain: EAGVTQFPSHSVIEKGQTVTLRCDPISGHDNLYWYRRVMGKEIKFLLHFVKESKQDESGMPNNRFLAERTGGTYSTLKVQPAELEDSGVYFCASSQASKMGTDTQYFGPGTRLTVL.

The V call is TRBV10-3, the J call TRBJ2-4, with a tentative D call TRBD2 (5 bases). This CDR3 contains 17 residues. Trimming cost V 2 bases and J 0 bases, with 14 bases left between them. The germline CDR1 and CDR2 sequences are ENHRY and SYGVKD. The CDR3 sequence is CAISEGPASRAKNIQYF. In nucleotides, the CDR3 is TGTGCCATCAGTGAGGGGCCCGCTAGCAGAGCCAAAAACATTCAGTACTTC.

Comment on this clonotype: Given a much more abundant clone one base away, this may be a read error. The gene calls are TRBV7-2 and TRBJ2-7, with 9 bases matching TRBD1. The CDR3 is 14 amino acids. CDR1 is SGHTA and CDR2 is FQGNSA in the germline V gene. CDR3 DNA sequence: TGTGCCAGCAGTAATTACAGGGGGCCCTACAAGCAGTACTTC. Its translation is CASSNYRGPYKQYF.

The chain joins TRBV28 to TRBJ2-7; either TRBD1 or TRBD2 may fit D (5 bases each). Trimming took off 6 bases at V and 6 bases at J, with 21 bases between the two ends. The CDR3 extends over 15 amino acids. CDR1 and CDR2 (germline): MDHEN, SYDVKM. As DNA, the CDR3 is TGTGCCAGCAGCTCCGGAGTCTTGCTTGGGGGCGAGCAGTACTTC. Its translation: CASSSGVLLGGEQYF.

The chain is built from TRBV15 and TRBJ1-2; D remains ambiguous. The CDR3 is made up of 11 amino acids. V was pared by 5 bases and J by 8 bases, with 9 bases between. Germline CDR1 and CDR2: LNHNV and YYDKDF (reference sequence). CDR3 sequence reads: CATSDELGYTF. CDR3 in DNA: TGTGCCACCAGCGATGAACTCGGCTACACCTTC.

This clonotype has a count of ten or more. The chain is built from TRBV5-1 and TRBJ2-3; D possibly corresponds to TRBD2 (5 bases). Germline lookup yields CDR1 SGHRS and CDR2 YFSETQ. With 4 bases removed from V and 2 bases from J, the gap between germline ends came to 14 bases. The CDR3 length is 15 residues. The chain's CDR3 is CASSQADSLTDTQYF. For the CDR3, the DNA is TGCGCCAGCAGCCAAGCGGATTCCCTCACAGATACGCAGTATTTT.

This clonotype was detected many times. The CDR3 loop is CATSGLGQGSANEQFF. The CDR3 nucleotides are TGTGCCACCAGCGGACTGGGACAGGGGAGTGCCAATGAGCAGTTCTTC. The chain combines TRBV15 with TRBJ2-1; TRBD1 aligns across 10 bases. The CDR3 has 16 amino acids. Germline assignment: CDR1 LNHNV and CDR2 YYDKDF (reference sequence). The trim removed 5 bases at V and 6 bases at J, leaving 10 bases unmatched.

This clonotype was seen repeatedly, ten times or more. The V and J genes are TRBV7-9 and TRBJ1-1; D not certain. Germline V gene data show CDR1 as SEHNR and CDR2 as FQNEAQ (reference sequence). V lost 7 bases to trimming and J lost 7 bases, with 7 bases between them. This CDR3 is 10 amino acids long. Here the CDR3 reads CASTLDEAFF. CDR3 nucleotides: TGTGCCAGCACCCTTGATGAAGCTTTCTTT.

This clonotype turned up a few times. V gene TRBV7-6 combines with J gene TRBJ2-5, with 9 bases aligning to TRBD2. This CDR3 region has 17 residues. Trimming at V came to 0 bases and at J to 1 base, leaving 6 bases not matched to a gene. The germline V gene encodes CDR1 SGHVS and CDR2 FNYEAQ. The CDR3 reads CASSLAGSGGLQETQYF. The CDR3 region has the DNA TGTGCCAGCAGCTTAGCGGGCAGCGGGGGGCTCCAAGAGACCCAGTACTTC.

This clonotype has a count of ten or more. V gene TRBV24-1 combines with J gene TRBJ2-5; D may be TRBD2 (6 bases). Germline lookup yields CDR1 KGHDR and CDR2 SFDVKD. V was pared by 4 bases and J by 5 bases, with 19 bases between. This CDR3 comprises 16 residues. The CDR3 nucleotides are TGTGCCACCAGTGACCCTGGGCCCGGGGGAGAGGAGACCCAGTACTTC. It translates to CATSDPGPGGEETQYF.